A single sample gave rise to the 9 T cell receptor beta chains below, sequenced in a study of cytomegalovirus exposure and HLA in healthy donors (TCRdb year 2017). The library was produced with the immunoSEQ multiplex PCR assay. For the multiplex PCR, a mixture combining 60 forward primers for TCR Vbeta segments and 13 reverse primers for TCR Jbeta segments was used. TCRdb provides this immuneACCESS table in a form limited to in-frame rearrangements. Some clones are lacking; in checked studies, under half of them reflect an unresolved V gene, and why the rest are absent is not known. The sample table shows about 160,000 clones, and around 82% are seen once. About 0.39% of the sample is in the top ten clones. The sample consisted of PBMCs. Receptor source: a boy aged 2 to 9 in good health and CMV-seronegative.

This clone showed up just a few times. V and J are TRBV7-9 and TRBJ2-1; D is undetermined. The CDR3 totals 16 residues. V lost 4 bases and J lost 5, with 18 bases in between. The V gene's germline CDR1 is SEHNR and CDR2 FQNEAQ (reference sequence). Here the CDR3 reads CASSSPRSLRDNEQFF. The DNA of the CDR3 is TGTGCCAGCAGCTCCCCGAGGTCCCTCCGGGACAATGAGCAGTTCTTC.

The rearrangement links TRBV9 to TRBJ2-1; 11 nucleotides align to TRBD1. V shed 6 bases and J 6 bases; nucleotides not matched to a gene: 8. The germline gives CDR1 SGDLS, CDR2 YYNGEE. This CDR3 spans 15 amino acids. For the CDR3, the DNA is TGTGCCAGCACCGTCGGGACAGGGGGAACCAATGAGCAGTTCTTC. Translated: CASTVGTGGTNEQFF. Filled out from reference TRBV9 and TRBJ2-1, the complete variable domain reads DSGVTQTPKHLITATGQRVTLRCSPRSGDLSVYWYQQSLDQGLQFLIQYYNGEERAKGNILERFSAQQFPDLHSELNLSSLELGDSALYFCASTVGTGGTNEQFFGPGTRLTVL.

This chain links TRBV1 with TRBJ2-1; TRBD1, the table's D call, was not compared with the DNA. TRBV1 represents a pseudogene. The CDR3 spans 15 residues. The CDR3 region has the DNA TGCACCAGCAGCCAAGAAGAAGACAGGGGCCATGTGCAGTTCTTC. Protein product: CTSSQEEDRGHVQFF.

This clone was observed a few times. CDR3 protein: CASSLGQTNTEAFF. CDR3 sequence (DNA): TGTGCCAGCAGTTTGGGACAGACGAACACTGAAGCTTTCTTT. V is TRBV28 and J is TRBJ1-1; 7 nucleotides align to TRBD1. Germline assignment: CDR1 MDHEN and CDR2 SYDVKM. Losses at the gene ends were 3 bases for V and 1 base for J; bases not matched to a gene: 2. The CDR3 is 14 amino acids.

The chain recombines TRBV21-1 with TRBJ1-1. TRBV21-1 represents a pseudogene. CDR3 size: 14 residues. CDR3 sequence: CASSKGVRGTEAFF. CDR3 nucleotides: TGTGCCAGCAGCAAAGGAGTCCGGGGCACTGAAGCTTTCTTT.

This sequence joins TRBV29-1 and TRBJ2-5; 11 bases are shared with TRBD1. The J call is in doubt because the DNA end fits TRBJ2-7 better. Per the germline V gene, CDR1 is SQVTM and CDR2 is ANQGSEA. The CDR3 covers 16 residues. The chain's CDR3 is CSVAGQGGSGSYEQYF. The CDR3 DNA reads TGCAGCGTTGCGGGACAGGGGGGATCGGGCTCCTACGAGCAGTACTTC.

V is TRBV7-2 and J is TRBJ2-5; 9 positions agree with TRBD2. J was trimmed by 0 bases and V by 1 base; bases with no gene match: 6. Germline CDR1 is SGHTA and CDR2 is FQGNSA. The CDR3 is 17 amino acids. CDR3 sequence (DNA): TGTGCCAGCAGCTTAGATGTCCGACTAGCGGACCAAGAGACCCAGTACTTC. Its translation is CASSLDVRLADQETQYF.

In DNA form, the CDR3 reads TGTGCCAGCAGCTCGATAGACTCAAGCTCTTTTGAAGCTTTCTTT. The encoded protein is CASSSIDSSSFEAFF. The rearrangement links TRBV7-9 to TRBJ1-1; D is ambiguous. In germline, CDR1 is SEHNR, CDR2 FQNEAQ (reference sequence). CDR3 length equals 15 residues. V lost 4 bases, J lost 7 bases, and 19 bases lay in between.

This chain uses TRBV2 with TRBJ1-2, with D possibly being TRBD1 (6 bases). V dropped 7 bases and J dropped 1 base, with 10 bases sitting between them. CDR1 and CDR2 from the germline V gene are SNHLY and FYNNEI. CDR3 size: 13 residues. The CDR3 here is CASTMDSNYGYTF. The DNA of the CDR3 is TGTGCCAGCACTATGGACAGTAACTATGGCTACACCTTC.